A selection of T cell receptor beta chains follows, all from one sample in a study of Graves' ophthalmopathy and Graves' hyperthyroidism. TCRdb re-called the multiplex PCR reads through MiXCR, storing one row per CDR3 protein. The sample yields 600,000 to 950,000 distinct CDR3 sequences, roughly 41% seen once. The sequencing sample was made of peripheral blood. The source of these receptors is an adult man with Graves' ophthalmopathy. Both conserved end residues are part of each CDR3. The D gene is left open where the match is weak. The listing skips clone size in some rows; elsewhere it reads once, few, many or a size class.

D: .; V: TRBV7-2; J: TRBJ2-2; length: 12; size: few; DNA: TGTGCCAGCAGCTTAGAGTTCGGGGAGCTGTTTTTT; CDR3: CASSLEFGELFF
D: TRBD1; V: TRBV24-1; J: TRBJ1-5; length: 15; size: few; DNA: TGTGCCAGCAGCGAGGACAGGGCTAGCAATCAGCCCCAGCATTTT; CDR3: CASSEDRASNQPQHF
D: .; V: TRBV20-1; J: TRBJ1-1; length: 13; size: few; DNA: TGCAGTGCTAGACTGGAGGTCCTGGCCGAAGCTTTCTTT; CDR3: CSARLEVLAEAFF
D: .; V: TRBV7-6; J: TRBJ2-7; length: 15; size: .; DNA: TGTGCCAGCAGCCTTAGTGAGGGCGGGACCAACGAGCAGTACTTC; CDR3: CASSLSEGGTNEQYF
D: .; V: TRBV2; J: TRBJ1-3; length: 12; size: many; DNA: TGTGCCAGCAGCTTTGTAAGGAACACCATATATTTT; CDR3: CASSFVRNTIYF
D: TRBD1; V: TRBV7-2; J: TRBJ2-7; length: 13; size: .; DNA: TGTGCCAGCAGCCCGTGGACAGGGGGCGAGCAGTACTTC; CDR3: CASSPWTGGEQYF
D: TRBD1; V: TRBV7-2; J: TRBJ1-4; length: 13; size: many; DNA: TGTGCCAGCAGCATAACAGGGGGTGAAAAACTGTTTTTT; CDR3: CASSITGGEKLFF
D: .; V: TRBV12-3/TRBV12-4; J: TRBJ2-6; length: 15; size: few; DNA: TGTGCCAGCAGCCCAATTTACTCTGGGGCCAACGTCCTGACTTTC; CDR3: CASSPIYSGANVLTF
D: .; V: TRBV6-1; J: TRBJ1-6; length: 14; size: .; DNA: TGTGCCAGCAGACAGGGAGGCAGGTTGTCACCCCTCCACTTT; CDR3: CASRQGGRLSPLHF
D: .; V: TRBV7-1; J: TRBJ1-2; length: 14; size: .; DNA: TGTGCCAGCAGCTCACCGAAGGGGAACTATGGCTACACCTTC; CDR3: CASSSPKGNYGYTF
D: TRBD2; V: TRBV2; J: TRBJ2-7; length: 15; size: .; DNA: TGTGCCAGCAGTGGAAATAGCGGGAGTGTCCACGAGCAGTACTTC; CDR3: CASSGNSGSVHEQYF
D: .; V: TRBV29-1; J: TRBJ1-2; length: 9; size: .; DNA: TGCAGCGCAGGCTATGGCTACACCTTC; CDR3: CSAGYGYTF
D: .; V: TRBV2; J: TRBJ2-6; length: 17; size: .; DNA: TGTGCCAGCAGTCATGAGGCCCCAGGGATCGGGGCCAACGTCCTGACTTTC; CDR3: CASSHEAPGIGANVLTF
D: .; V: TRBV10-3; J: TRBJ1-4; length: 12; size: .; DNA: TGTGCCATCAGTACGGGGGACTCGGAACTGTTTTTT; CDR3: CAISTGDSELFF
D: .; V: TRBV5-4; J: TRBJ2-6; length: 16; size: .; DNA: TGTGCCAGCAGCTTGGCCGTAGGGAGGGGGGCCAACGTCCTGACTTTC; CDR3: CASSLAVGRGANVLTF
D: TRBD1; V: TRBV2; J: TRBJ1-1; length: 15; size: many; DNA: TGTGCCAGCAGCAGACAGGGGAGTGTGAACACTGAAGCTTTCTTT; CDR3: CASSRQGSVNTEAFF
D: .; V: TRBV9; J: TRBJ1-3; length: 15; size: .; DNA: TGTGCCAGCAGCGTAGATGAGGGATCAAGAAACACCATATATTTT; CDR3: CASSVDEGSRNTIYF
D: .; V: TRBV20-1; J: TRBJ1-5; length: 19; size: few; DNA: TGCAGTGCTAGGGAGCTAGGGTGGACAGCGACCTATAGCAATCAGCCCCAGCATTTT; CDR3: CSARELGWTATYSNQPQHF
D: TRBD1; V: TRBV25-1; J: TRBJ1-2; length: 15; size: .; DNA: TGTGCCAGCAGTGATCAAGGACAGGGATCGCATGGCTACACCTTC; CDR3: CASSDQGQGSHGYTF
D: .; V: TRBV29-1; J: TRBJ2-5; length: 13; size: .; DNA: TGCAGCGTAGGGGGTATTGGGCAAGAGACCCAGTACTTC; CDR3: CSVGGIGQETQYF
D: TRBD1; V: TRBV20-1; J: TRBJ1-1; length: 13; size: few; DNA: TGCAGGGTACAGGGGGCATTAGACACTGAAGCTTTCTTT; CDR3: CRVQGALDTEAFF
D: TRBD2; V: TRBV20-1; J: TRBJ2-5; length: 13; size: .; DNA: TGCAGTGCTGACCGGGGGGGCCGGCAGACCCAGTACTTC; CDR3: CSADRGGRQTQYF
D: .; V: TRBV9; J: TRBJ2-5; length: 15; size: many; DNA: TGTGCCAGCAGCGTAGATCGGGGTGGGGGAGAGACCCAGTACTTC; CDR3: CASSVDRGGGETQYF
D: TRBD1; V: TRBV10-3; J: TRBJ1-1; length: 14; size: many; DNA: TGTGCCATCAGTGGGACAGGGGGTGAAACTGAAGCTTTCTTT; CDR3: CAISGTGGETEAFF
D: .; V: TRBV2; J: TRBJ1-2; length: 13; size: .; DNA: TGTGCCAGCAGTACCTCCGGGACCGCATTCTACACCTTC; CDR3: CASSTSGTAFYTF
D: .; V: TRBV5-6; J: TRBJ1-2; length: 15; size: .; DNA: TGTGCCAGCAGGTTGGATGAGGGAACTAACTATGGCTACACCTTC; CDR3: CASRLDEGTNYGYTF
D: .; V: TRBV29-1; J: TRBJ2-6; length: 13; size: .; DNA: TGCAGCGTTGATTCTAGCGGGGCCAACGTCCTGACTTTC; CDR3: CSVDSSGANVLTF
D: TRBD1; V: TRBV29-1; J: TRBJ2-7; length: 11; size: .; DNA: TGCAGCGTTGTGCGGACAGGGGAGCAGTACTTC; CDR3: CSVVRTGEQYF
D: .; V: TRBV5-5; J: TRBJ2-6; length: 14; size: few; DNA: TGTGCCAGCAGCTTTGCCTCTGGGGCCAACGTCCTGACTTTC; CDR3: CASSFASGANVLTF
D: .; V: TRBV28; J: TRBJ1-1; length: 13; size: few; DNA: TGTGCCAGCAGCTGGTCCCGAGGCACTGAAGCTTTCTTT; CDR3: CASSWSRGTEAFF
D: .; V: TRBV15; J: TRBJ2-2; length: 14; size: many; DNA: TGTGCCACCAGCACCCGCAGGGGCACCGGGGAGCTGTTTTTT; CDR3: CATSTRRGTGELFF
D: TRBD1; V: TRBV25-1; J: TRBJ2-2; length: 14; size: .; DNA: TGTGCCTGGAGTCTTGGGACAGCAACCGGGGAGCTGTTTTTT; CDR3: CAWSLGTATGELFF
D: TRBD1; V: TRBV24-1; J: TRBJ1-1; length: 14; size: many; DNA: TGTGCCACCAGCTCGGGACAGGGCGGCACTGAAGCTTTCTTT; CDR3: CATSSGQGGTEAFF
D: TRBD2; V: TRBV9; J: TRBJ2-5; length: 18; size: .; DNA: TGTGCCAGCAGCGCTGGACTAGCGGGGGACCCGTGGCAAGAGACCCAGTACTTC; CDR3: CASSAGLAGDPWQETQYF
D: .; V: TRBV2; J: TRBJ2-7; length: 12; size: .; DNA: TGTGCCGGCAGTTTGGCGTCCTACGAGCAGTACTTC; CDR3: CAGSLASYEQYF
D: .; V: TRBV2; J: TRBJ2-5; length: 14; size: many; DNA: TGTGCCAGCAGTGAGAGGGACAACCAAGAGACCCAGTACTTC; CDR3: CASSERDNQETQYF
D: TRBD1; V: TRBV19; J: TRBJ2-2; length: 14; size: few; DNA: TGTGCCACCACCGGGACAGGGGGCACCGGGGAGCTGTTTTTT; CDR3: CATTGTGGTGELFF
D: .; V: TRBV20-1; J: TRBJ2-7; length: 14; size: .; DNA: TGCAGTGCTGGGCCGGGCGGGGTTGCCTACGAGCAGTACTTC; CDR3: CSAGPGGVAYEQYF
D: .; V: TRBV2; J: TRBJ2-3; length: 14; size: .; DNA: TGTGCCAGCAGGGGACCACTGGGTTCGGATACGCAGTATTTT; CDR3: CASRGPLGSDTQYF
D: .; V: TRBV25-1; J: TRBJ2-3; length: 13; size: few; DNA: TGTGCCAGCAGTGTGCAGGGAGCAGATACGCAGTATTTT; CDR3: CASSVQGADTQYF
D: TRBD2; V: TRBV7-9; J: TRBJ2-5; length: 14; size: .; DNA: TGTGCCAGCAGCAGACTAGCGACCCAAGAGACCCAGTACTTC; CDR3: CASSRLATQETQYF
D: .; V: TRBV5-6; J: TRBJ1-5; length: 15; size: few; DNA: TGTGCCAGCAGCTGGGGGCAGGGGACACGAGGGCCCCAGCATTTT; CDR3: CASSWGQGTRGPQHF
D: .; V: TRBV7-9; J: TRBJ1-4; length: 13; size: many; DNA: TGTGCCAGCAGCTTTCGAGGAAAGGAAAAACTGTTTTTT; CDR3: CASSFRGKEKLFF
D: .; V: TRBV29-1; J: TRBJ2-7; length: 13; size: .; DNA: TGCAGCGTTGAAGCTACGGGTTCCTACGAGCAGTACTTC; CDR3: CSVEATGSYEQYF
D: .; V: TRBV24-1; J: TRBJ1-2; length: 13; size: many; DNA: TGTGCCACCAGTGATTTAATCAGTTCTGGCTACACCTTC; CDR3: CATSDLISSGYTF
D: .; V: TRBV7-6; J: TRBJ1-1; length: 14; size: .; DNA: TGTGCCAGCAGCTTGCATGAGGGAAACACTGAAGCTTTCTTT; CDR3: CASSLHEGNTEAFF
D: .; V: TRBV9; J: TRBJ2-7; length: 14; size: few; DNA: TGTGCCAGCAGCGTAGAATCGAGGGACTACGAGCAGTACTTC; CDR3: CASSVESRDYEQYF
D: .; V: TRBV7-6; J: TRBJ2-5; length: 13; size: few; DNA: TGTGCCAGCAGCTCATACACAATTGAGACCCAGTACTTC; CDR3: CASSSYTIETQYF
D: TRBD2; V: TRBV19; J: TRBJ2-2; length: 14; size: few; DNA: TGTGCCAGTAGCAGACTAGCGGGAGCTGGGGAGCTGTTTTTT; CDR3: CASSRLAGAGELFF
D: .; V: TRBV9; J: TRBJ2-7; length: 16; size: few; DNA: TGTGCCAGCAGCCCCCGTACTAGCTCGGGGATCGGGGAGCAGTACTTC; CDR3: CASSPRTSSGIGEQYF
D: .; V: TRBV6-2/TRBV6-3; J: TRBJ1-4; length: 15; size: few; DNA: TGTGCCAGCAGCTCACCGGGACGGGCCAATGAAAAACTGTTTTTT; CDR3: CASSSPGRANEKLFF